The text below deals with one T cell receptor (beta chain). The data stem from a study of OX40 agonist ivuxolimab in advanced cancers. About the research overall: An anti-OX40 (CD134) antibody with agonistic activity, ivuxolimab, was administered to patients. Hepatocellular carcinoma, melanoma, renal cell or head and neck cancer was diagnosed in the dose-escalation patients.

The V end lost 5 bases, the J end lost 0 bases, and 8 bases lay between the germline ends. Germline V gene data show CDR1 as SGHVS and CDR2 as FNYEAQ. The CDR3 is 14 residues long. Profiled with immunoSEQ multiplex PCR; TCRdb holds only in-frame clones, not every one. Found here are fewer than 35,000 clones, approximately 90% of them singletons; the top ten hold 0.92%. The TCR originated in an adult with an advanced solid tumor such as melanoma, head and neck, liver or kidney cancer. The chain links TRBV7-6 to TRBJ1-3; D is perhaps TRBD1 (5 bases). Sequenced here: CD4+ or CD8+ T cells sorted from blood, sampled in a trial of the OX40 agonist ivuxolimab. The CDR3 region has the DNA TGTGCCAGCAGCCCCGACAGCTCTGGAAACACCATATATTTT. This sequence encodes CASSPDSSGNTIYF.